One sample yielded the 9 T cell receptor beta chains listed below, sequenced in a study of memory CD4+ T cells and cytomegalovirus serostatus. Using immunoSEQ multiplex PCR, the repertoire was profiled, and TCRdb retains in-frame clones only, with some absent. The sample records some 95,000 clones, over 70% being singletons. Single viable CD3+CD4+CD8-CD45RO+ cells were sorted as the memory CD4+ T cells. What was sequenced was memory CD4+ T cells from blood. The source is an adult in good health and CMV-seropositive.

V and J are TRBV7-6 and TRBJ1-1, with a possible D match to TRBD1 (6 bases). CDR1 is SGHVS and CDR2 is FNYEAQ in the germline V gene. The V and J ends lost 0 bases and 3 bases respectively, with 8 bases between them. The CDR3 is 14 amino acids. CDR3 bases: TGTGCCAGCAGCTTAGCGCACAGGGACACTGAAGCTTTCTTT. Protein sequence: CASSLAHRDTEAFF.

This sequence joins TRBV7-3 and TRBJ2-7, with TRBD2 matching 8 bases. The junction had 1 base not matched to a gene; V was cut back by 2 bases and J by 4 bases. Germline V gene data show CDR1 as SGHTA and CDR2 as FQGTGA. The CDR3 length is 13 residues. The CDR3 reads CASSLAGGYEQYF. The CDR3 DNA sequence: TGTGCCAGCAGCTTAGCGGGAGGTTACGAGCAGTACTTC.

This sequence joins TRBV6-5 and TRBJ1-5, with D unclear. V was cut by 5 bases and J by 1 base, with 9 bases left in between. Germline values: CDR1 MNHEY, CDR2 SVGAGI. The CDR3 length is 14 residues. DNA for the CDR3: TGTGCCAGCAGTGTCAGTAGCAGCAATCAGCCCCAGCATTTT. As protein: CASSVSSSNQPQHF.

The gene calls are TRBV7-2 and TRBJ2-3; 7 bases are shared with TRBD2. The CDR3 contains 16 residues. Germline CDR1 and CDR2: SGHTA and FQGNSA. With 0 bases clipped from V and 2 bases from J, the junction kept 5 bases outside the gene matches. The CDR3 is CASSLAGTIITDTQYF. In DNA, the CDR3 is TGTGCCAGCAGCTTAGCCGGGACTATCATCACAGATACGCAGTATTTT.

Here the CDR3 DNA reads TGTGCCAGCAGCTTAAGAGGGACTTCCTACAATGAGCAGTTCTTC. It translates to CASSLRGTSYNEQFF. V and J are TRBV7-9 and TRBJ2-1; D possibly corresponds to TRBD2 (6 bases). In germline, CDR1 is SEHNR, CDR2 FQNEAQ (reference sequence). Between the trimmed V and J ends, which lost 2 bases and 1 base, there was a span of 9 bases. This CDR3 is built from 15 residues. Using reference TRBV7-9 and TRBJ2-1 for the parts outside the CDR3, the full variable domain is DTGVSQNPRHKITKRGQNVTFRCDPISEHNRLYWYRQTLGQGPEFLTYFQNEAQLEKSRLLSDRFSAERPKGSFSTLEIQRTEQGDSAMYLCASSLRGTSYNEQFFGPGTRLTVL.

J is TRBJ2-7 and V is TRBV19; 7 bases map to TRBD1. CDR3 length: 15 residues. CDR1 is LNHDA, CDR2 SQIVND, per germline (reference sequence). Unmatched junction bases numbered 9, after V lost 5 bases and J lost 2 bases. The CDR3 region is CASSLTGATPYEQYF. Here the CDR3 DNA reads TGTGCCAGTAGTCTTACAGGGGCTACACCCTACGAGCAGTACTTC.

The table lists this clone with a few counts. The gene calls are TRBV2 and TRBJ2-1, with D perhaps TRBD1 (6 bases). This CDR3 is built from 12 residues. V lost 7 bases, J lost 6 bases, and 10 bases lay in between. Germline lookup yields CDR1 SNHLY and CDR2 FYNNEI. The CDR3 sequence: CASTIQGNEQFF. DNA of the CDR3: TGTGCCAGCACTATACAGGGCAATGAGCAGTTCTTC.

The rearrangement links TRBV13 to TRBJ2-1; maybe TRBD1 (5 bases). Germline CDR1 reads PRHDT; CDR2 reads FYEKMQ (reference sequence). The CDR3 has 17 amino acids. V gave up 4 bases and J gave up 8 bases, with 24 bases separating them. CDR3 sequence reads: CASSYKPQFRGADEQFF. The CDR3 DNA sequence: TGTGCCAGCAGCTACAAACCACAGTTTAGGGGCGCCGATGAGCAGTTCTTC.

The chain links TRBV7-8 to TRBJ2-7; a possible D gene is TRBD1 (6 bases). The CDR3 contains 14 residues. Trimming left V 3 bases short and J 7 bases short, with 16 bases between. Germline V lookup: CDR1 SGHVS, CDR2 FQNEAQ. DNA for the CDR3: TGTGCCAGCAGCTTCAGACAGGACTCCTTGGAGCAGTACTTC. Amino acids: CASSFRQDSLEQYF.